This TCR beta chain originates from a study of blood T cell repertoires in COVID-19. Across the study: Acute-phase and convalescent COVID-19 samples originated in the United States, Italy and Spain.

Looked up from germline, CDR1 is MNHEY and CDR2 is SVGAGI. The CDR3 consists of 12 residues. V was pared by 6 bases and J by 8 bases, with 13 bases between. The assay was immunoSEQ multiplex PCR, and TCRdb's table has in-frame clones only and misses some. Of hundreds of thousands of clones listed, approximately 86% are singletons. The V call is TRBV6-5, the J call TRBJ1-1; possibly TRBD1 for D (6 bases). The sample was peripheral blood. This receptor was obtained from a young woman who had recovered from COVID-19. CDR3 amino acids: CASSLDRIEAFF. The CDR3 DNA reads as TGTGCCAGCAGCCTAGACAGGATCGAAGCTTTCTTT.